These 21 T cell receptor beta chains originate from one sample sequenced in a study of blood T cells in healthy people across ages. PCR was performed a second time for roughly 7 to 12 cycles using a sample-barcoded 5' primer and a J-beta primer mix. TCRdb reprocessed the 5' RACE reads via MiXCR and lists one record per CDR3 protein. The table has approximately 700,000 distinct CDR3 sequences, 32% seen once; the top ten hold approximately 15%. What was sequenced was blood. Source of these receptors: a woman over 75 in good health.

This clonotype has only a few counts. The junction shows a germline mismatch at one end, possibly a read error. V is TRBV6-2 or TRBV6-3 and J is TRBJ2-2; TRBD2 might be the D (6 bases). CDR3 length equals 13 residues. The germline V gene encodes CDR1 MNHEY and CDR2 SVGEGT. The chain's CDR3 is CASSSELAGERFF. CDR3 DNA: TGTGCCAGCAGTTCGGAACTAGCCGGGGAGCGGTTTTTT.

Concerning this clonotype itself: The conserved phenylalanine or tryptophan normally closing the CDR3 is absent here, so this likely arose from a read error. J is TRBJ2-3 and V is TRBV5-6; the match to TRBD2 covers 11 bases. After removal of 0 bases from V and 6 bases from J, the junction contained 12 bases not matched to a gene. The CDR3 is 18 amino acids. In germline, CDR1 is SGHDT, CDR2 YYEEEE. Here the CDR3 reads CASSLGERRLAGPDTQYL. The CDR3 coding sequence is TGTGCCAGCAGCTTGGGGGAGCGCCGACTAGCGGGGCCCGATACGCAGTATTTG.

This clonotype was counted at least ten times. This rearrangement joins TRBV6-4 to TRBJ1-2; TRBD1 might be the D (5 bases). The CDR3 runs to 17 residues. From germline, CDR1 is MRHNA and CDR2 SNTAGT. The V end lost 0 bases, the J end lost 6 bases, and 20 bases lay between the germline ends. The CDR3: CASSDSYRAGGGHGYTF. DNA of the CDR3: TGTGCCAGCAGTGACTCGTACCGGGCCGGGGGAGGACATGGCTACACCTTC.

The CDR3 DNA reads as TGTGCCAGCAGGCCCAGGGTCTCCTACAATGAGCAGTTCTTC. Translation: CASRPRVSYNEQFF. The V and J genes are TRBV6-2 or TRBV6-3 and TRBJ2-1; D might be TRBD1 (5 bases). Trimming pared 6 bases from V and 0 bases from J, leaving 9 bases between. The CDR3 has 14 amino acids. Germline CDR1 reads MNHEY; CDR2 reads SVGEGT.

This clonotype has at least ten counts. The J gene is TRBJ1-2, the V gene TRBV7-8, with TRBD1 as a possible D gene (6 bases). V was cut by 0 bases and J by 3 bases, with 17 bases left in between. The CDR3 has 17 residues. Germline V gives CDR1 SGHVS, CDR2 FQNEAQ. The CDR3 coding sequence is TGTGCCAGCAGCTTAGCCCGATCCGTACAGGGAGACTATGGCTACACCTTC. It encodes CASSLARSVQGDYGYTF.

In its sample, this clonotype was seen many times. The chain has TRBV7-6 and TRBJ2-3, with 8 bases matching TRBD1. Trimming removed 6 bases from V and 3 bases from J; junction bases left unmatched: 8. This CDR3 has 15 residues. Germline CDR1 reads SGHVS; CDR2 reads FNYEAQ. DNA for the CDR3: TGTGCCAGCAGAGCCACGGACAGGGTAACAGATACGCAGTATTTT. Translation: CASRATDRVTDTQYF.

In its sample, this clonotype was seen many times. The rearrangement joins TRBV7-3 to TRBJ1-2, with 9 positions matching TRBD1. Germline values: CDR1 SGHTA, CDR2 FQGTGA. The CDR3 totals 15 residues. V lost 5 bases and J lost 8; bases outside the gene matches: 12. Here the CDR3 DNA reads TGTGCCAGCAGCCCCACCGGGACAGGGAGAGGGGGCTACACCTTC. Residues: CASSPTGTGRGGYTF.

This clonotype was picked up a small number of times. The chain joins TRBV5-1 to TRBJ2-2; no firm D call. The germline gives CDR1 SGHRS, CDR2 YFSETQ. With 5 bases removed from V and 4 bases from J, the gap between germline ends came to 3 bases. The CDR3 extends over 11 amino acids. CDR3 loop: CASRFTGELFF. CDR3 in DNA: TGCGCCAGCAGGTTCACCGGGGAGCTGTTTTTT. Based on the CDR3 plus reference TRBV5-1 and TRBJ2-2, the full variable domain is KAGVTQTPRYLIKTRGQQVTLSCSPISGHRSVSWYQQTPGQGLQFLFEYFSETQRNKGNFPGRFSGRQFSNSRSEMNVSTLELGDSALYLCASRFTGELFFGEGSRLTVL.

The table lists this clonotype with many counts. The chain employs TRBV7-3 and TRBJ2-1; 7 bases are a match to TRBD2. Germline lookup yields CDR1 SGHTA and CDR2 FQGTGA. With 3 bases clipped from V and 6 bases from J, the junction kept 5 bases outside the gene matches. This CDR3 comprises 14 residues. CDR3: CASSFGASGNEQFF. As DNA, the CDR3 is TGTGCCAGCAGCTTTGGGGCTAGCGGCAATGAGCAGTTCTTC.

This clonotype was counted ten times or more. The rearrangement uses TRBV5-5 and TRBJ2-5, with D hard to call. The CDR3 runs 15 residues. Between the trimmed V and J ends, which lost 0 bases and 2 bases, there was a span of 11 bases. Germline V gene sequence: CDR1 SGHKS, CDR2 YYEKEE (reference sequence). The CDR3 sequence: CASSLAGLRQETQYF. The DNA for the CDR3 is TGTGCCAGCAGCTTGGCCGGGCTCCGGCAAGAGACCCAGTACTTC. Based on the CDR3 plus reference TRBV5-5 and TRBJ2-5, the full variable domain is DAGVTQSPTHLIKTRGQQVTLRCSPISGHKSVSWYQQVLGQGPQFIFQYYEKEERGRGNFPDRFSARQFPNYSSELNVNALLLGDSALYLCASSLAGLRQETQYFGPGTRLLVL.

As to this clonotype: A read error may be the cause here, since a much bigger clone is one base away. V gene TRBV6-2 or TRBV6-3 combines with J gene TRBJ1-2; D ambiguous. The CDR3 totals 14 residues. In germline, CDR1 is MNHEY, CDR2 SVGEGT. This CDR3 is CTSKTPGPNYGYTF. CDR3 DNA: TGTACCAGCAAGACCCCAGGACCTAACTATGGCTACACCTTC.

This clonotype was counted many times. This chain uses TRBV2 with TRBJ2-3; 7 positions agree with TRBD1. The trim removed 6 bases at V and 1 base at J, leaving 7 bases unmatched. Germline V lookup: CDR1 SNHLY, CDR2 FYNNEI. The CDR3 sequence is 15 residues long. As DNA, the CDR3 is TGTGCCAGCAGGGGAGCGACAGGGCGCACAGATACGCAGTATTTT. Translation gives CASRGATGRTDTQYF.

The rearrangement links TRBV30 to TRBJ1-2, with D unresolved. Germline V gene data show CDR1 as GTSNPN and CDR2 as SVGIG (reference sequence). V shed 5 bases and J shed 8 bases, with 9 bases lying between them. This CDR3 has 10 amino acids. The CDR3, as DNA: TGTGCCTGGGGGTTCCAGGGCTACACCTTC. This sequence encodes CAWGFQGYTF.

This clonotype occurred many times. V is TRBV29-1 and J is TRBJ2-6, with D hard to call. CDR3 size: 15 residues. Trimming cost V 3 bases and J 0 bases, with 9 bases left between them. CDR1 is SQVTM, CDR2 ANQGSEA, per germline. The CDR3 sequence: CSVDRGPSGANVLTF. The CDR3, as DNA: TGCAGCGTTGATCGTGGCCCCTCTGGGGCCAACGTCCTGACTTTC.

V and J are TRBV7-8 and TRBJ2-1; 7 positions match TRBD2. The J call may be mistaken, given a closer DNA end match to TRBJ2-7. Germline V gives CDR1 SGHVS, CDR2 FQNEAQ. This CDR3 is built from 15 residues. The CDR3 loop reads CASNKLAKSSNEQYF. In DNA, the CDR3 is TGTGCCAGCAACAAACTAGCGAAATCCTCCAATGAGCAGTACTTC.

About this clonotype itself: Given a much more abundant clone one base away, this may be a read error. The chain links TRBV20-1 to TRBJ1-5; 8 bases map to TRBD1. CDR1 and CDR2 (germline): DFQATT, SNEGSKA (reference sequence). The CDR3 has 14 residues. CDR3: CSARDRLSNQPRHF. The CDR3 DNA follows: TGCAGTGCCCGGGACAGGCTGAGCAATCAGCCCCGGCATTTT.

This clonotype was counted ten times or more. The CDR3 DNA sequence: TGCAGTGCTAGACTAGGACTAGCGGTCTACACAGATACGCAGTATTTT. This codes for CSARLGLAVYTDTQYF. The chain combines TRBV20-1 with TRBJ2-3, with 10 bases fitting TRBD2. CDR1 and CDR2 from the germline V gene are DFQATT and SNEGSKA (reference sequence). V was pared by 2 bases and J by 2 bases, with 7 bases of the junction left unmatched. CDR3 length: 16 amino acids.

The V and J genes are TRBV20-1 and TRBJ2-1; 11 bases are shared with TRBD2. The ends lost 0 bases at V and 0 bases at J; junction bases unmatched: 1. The CDR3 runs to 16 residues. CDR1 and CDR2 (germline): DFQATT, SNEGSKA (reference sequence). The CDR3 region has the DNA TGCAGTGCTAGAGATCTAGCGGGAGGCTCCTACAATGAGCAGTTCTTC. Its protein product is CSARDLAGGSYNEQFF.

This clonotype was found many times. The CDR3 spells CASSLYLAQETQYF. The CDR3 nucleotides read TGTGCCAGCAGTTTATACCTGGCTCAAGAGACCCAGTACTTC. This chain uses TRBV28 with TRBJ2-5; D is unclear. V was pared by 1 base and J by 2 bases, with 8 bases between. The germline V gene has CDR1 MDHEN and CDR2 SYDVKM. The CDR3 consists of 14 residues.

The chain uses TRBV18 and TRBJ2-7; D tentatively reads TRBD1 or TRBD2 (5 bases each). The DNA end favors TRBJ2-5, so the J call may be wrong. The CDR3 is made up of 15 amino acids. Germline-derived CDR1 and CDR2 are KGHSH and LQKENI. The CDR3 region has the DNA TGTGCCAGCTCACCTAACTCCAGGGAGTCGAAGACCCAGTACTTC. It is translated as CASSPNSRESKTQYF.

The table lists this clonotype with many counts. This sequence joins TRBV7-9 and TRBJ1-2, with D unclear. V lost 2 bases, J lost 0 bases, and 13 bases lay in between. Germline V lookup: CDR1 SEHNR, CDR2 FQNEAQ (reference sequence). The CDR3 contains 16 residues. The DNA of the CDR3 is TGTGCCAGCAGCTTATCCGGGAAGCTTACTAACTATGGCTACACCTTC. Its translation is CASSLSGKLTNYGYTF.